This T cell receptor (beta chain) was captured by sequencing in a study of blood T cell repertoires in COVID-19. About the study: Spain, Italy and the United States supplied samples that represented acute and convalescent COVID-19. PBMCs, B-cell-depleted T cells, or T cells provided the cDNA or gDNA that made up the material.

Participants spanned ages roughly 18 to 95 years and resided in 24 US areas. Between the trimmed V and J ends, which lost 3 bases and 2 bases, there was a span of 9 bases. The germline V gene has CDR1 SGHVS and CDR2 FQNEAQ. The CDR3 spans 14 residues. Profiled with immunoSEQ multiplex PCR; TCRdb holds only in-frame clones, not every one. Of fewer than 400,000 clones in the sample, about 83% are singletons; the top ten hold roughly a tenth. Sequencing was performed on PBMCs or T cells enriched from blood (not recorded which). The clonotype was recovered from a woman aged 50 to 60 who had recovered from COVID-19. This chain uses TRBV7-8 with TRBJ2-3; D may be TRBD2 (6 bases). The CDR3 DNA is TGTGCCAGCAGCTTCCGGGAGCTCACAGATACGCAGTATTTT. Translation gives CASSFRELTDTQYF.